Described below is a single TCR beta chain sequence and its context. What it recognizes is unknown. These data originate in a study of response to subunit inactivated influenza vaccine. Study-wide results and caveats: The authors suggested that every seasonal influenza vaccination recruits few new T cells.

MiXCR, applied by TCRdb to the RT-PCR reads, yields one record per CDR3 protein. The table has about 700,000 distinct CDR3 sequences, approximately 15% seen once. Between the trimmed V and J ends, which lost 4 bases and 1 base, there was a span of 15 bases. CDR1 is MGHRA and CDR2 is YSYEKL in the germline V gene. The CDR3 length is 16 residues. The chain carries TRBV4-1 and TRBJ2-3, with D perhaps TRBD2 (6 bases). The source was PBMCs from blood, collected about 14 days before vaccination. The clonotype was recovered from a man over 45 who received an inactivated influenza vaccine. Here the CDR3 DNA reads TGCGCCAGCAGCCCCCGGGCGGGGCCCGGCACAGATACGCAGTATTTT. This sequence encodes CASSPRAGPGTDTQYF.